The 15 T cell receptor beta chains reported below all come from one sample, sequenced in a study of blood T cell repertoires in COVID-19. Here immunoSEQ multiplex PCR was the method, and the copy in TCRdb shows in-frame clones only, minus some. In the table there are around 140,000 clones, approximately 78% of which are singletons. Sequencing used peripheral blood. All receptors derive from a human donor with acute or convalescent COVID-19. The donor label of this sample is uncertain.

J is TRBJ1-3 and V is TRBV6-6; D is possibly TRBD1 (5 bases). Trimming removed 2 bases from V and 2 bases from J, with 10 bases in between. The CDR3 consists of 15 residues. Germline CDR1 is MNHNY and CDR2 is SVGAGI (reference sequence). CDR3 residues: CASSYGGTPGNTIYF. As DNA, the CDR3 is TGTGCCAGCAGTTACGGCGGGACCCCTGGAAACACCATATATTTT.

This sequence joins TRBV5-4 and TRBJ2-5; 11 bases fit TRBD2. The CDR3 totals 15 residues. Germline-derived CDR1 and CDR2 are SGHNT and YYREEE (reference sequence). V lost 4 bases to trimming and J lost 1 base; unmatched junction nucleotides: 3. The CDR3 here is CASSPSGGRQETQYF. Written as DNA, the CDR3 is TGTGCCAGCAGCCCTAGCGGGGGGCGCCAAGAGACCCAGTACTTC.

This chain uses TRBV2 with TRBJ1-1; D uncertain. The length of the CDR3 is 13 residues. V was cut by 8 bases and J by 1 base, with 11 bases left in between. CDR1 is SNHLY, CDR2 FYNNEI, per germline. In DNA, the CDR3 is TGTGCCAGCGCCGCCCAGTGGAACACTGAAGCTTTCTTT. Encoded protein: CASAAQWNTEAFF.

This chain joins TRBV30 and TRBJ1-2; D possibly corresponds to TRBD1 (5 bases). Germline CDR1 GTSNPN, CDR2 SVGIG (reference sequence). Trimming stripped 0 bases from V and 6 bases from J, with 17 bases between. The CDR3 runs to 15 residues. CDR3 residues: CAWSVAFRGFDGYTF. The CDR3 DNA is TGTGCCTGGAGTGTGGCCTTTAGGGGCTTTGATGGCTACACCTTC.

This chain joins TRBV29-1 and TRBJ1-6; 10 bases fit TRBD1. CDR3 length: 14 amino acids. After removal of 7 bases from V and 5 bases from J, the junction contained 5 bases not matched to a gene. Germline V gene data show CDR1 as SQVTM and CDR2 as ANQGSEA. The CDR3 coding sequence is TGCAGCGCAAGACAGGGGGCAAATAATTCACCCCTCCACTTT. Translated: CSARQGANNSPLHF.

V gene TRBV2 combines with J gene TRBJ1-1; 8 bases map to TRBD1. The CDR3 covers 13 residues. V gave up 5 bases and J gave up 4 bases; unmatched junction bases: 3. Germline CDR1 reads SNHLY; CDR2 reads FYNNEI. This CDR3 reads CASSSTGATEAFF. CDR3 DNA: TGTGCCAGCAGTTCGACAGGGGCCACTGAAGCTTTCTTT.

This clone was picked up a small number of times. The chain joins TRBV25-1 to TRBJ1-2; 8 positions agree with TRBD1. V lost 7 bases, J lost 4 bases, and 11 bases stayed unmatched. The CDR3 contains 15 residues. Per germline, CDR1 MGHDK and CDR2 SYGVNS. The CDR3 region has the DNA TGTGCCAGCAAGGGACAAGGCAGGGGGCTCTATGGCTACACCTTC. It yields the protein CASKGQGRGLYGYTF.

The chain combines TRBV5-1 with TRBJ1-2, with 8 bases lining up with TRBD1. Germline CDR1 is SGHRS and CDR2 is YFSETQ. V lost 4 bases, J lost 8 bases, and 22 bases stayed unmatched. The CDR3 has 18 amino acids. In nucleotides, the CDR3 is TGCGCCAGCAGCCCCCAGGGGGCAGGGAAGTCTGCAGAAGGGGGCTACACCTTC. Protein: CASSPQGAGKSAEGGYTF.

The rearrangement uses TRBV10-1 and TRBJ1-1; possible D gene TRBD1, 5 bases. CDR1 and CDR2 from the germline V gene are WNHNN and SYGVQD (reference sequence). Trimming left V 0 bases short and J 5 bases short, with 16 bases between. This CDR3 contains 16 residues. For the CDR3, the DNA is TGCGCCAGCAGTGAGTCCCACAGGACCCATAGGACTGAAGCTTTCTTT. It translates to CASSESHRTHRTEAFF.

The chain employs TRBV2 and TRBJ2-7; D is possibly TRBD2 (5 bases). Trimming stripped 6 bases from V and 6 bases from J, with 18 bases between. CDR1 SNHLY and CDR2 FYNNEI come from the germline V gene. The CDR3 length is 14 residues. CDR3 amino acids: CASSSLVGGTEQYF. In nucleotides, the CDR3 is TGTGCCAGCAGCTCCTTAGTTGGAGGCACCGAGCAGTACTTC.

The chain is built from TRBV19 and TRBJ2-5; tentative D call: TRBD1 (7 bases). Per the germline V gene, CDR1 is LNHDA and CDR2 is SQIVND (reference sequence). Trimming stripped 8 bases from V and 3 bases from J, with 19 bases between. The CDR3 loop spans 15 amino acids. CDR3 DNA: TGTGCCAGTTCCAGTAGGTCAGGGGGGAAAGAGACCCAGTACTTC. This gives the protein CASSSRSGGKETQYF.

V is TRBV6-1 and J is TRBJ1-1; 7 bases match TRBD1. Germline V gives CDR1 MNHNS, CDR2 SASEGT. This CDR3 has 15 amino acids. V lost 3 bases, J lost 0 bases, and 4 bases stayed unmatched. The CDR3 sequence: CASSDRGRMNTEAFF. The CDR3 DNA sequence: TGTGCCAGCAGTGATAGGGGGCGGATGAACACTGAAGCTTTCTTT.

V is TRBV7-2 and J is TRBJ2-1; 8 bases are shared with TRBD2. Looked up from germline, CDR1 is SGHTA and CDR2 is FQGNSA. Losses at the gene ends were 2 bases for V and 7 bases for J; bases not matched to a gene: 10. The CDR3 totals 16 residues. CDR3 nucleotide sequence: TGTGCCAGCAGCTTAACGGCGGGGGGCCGTTATAATGAGCAGTTCTTC. Amino acid sequence: CASSLTAGGRYNEQFF.

V usage is TRBV3-1 (or the pseudogene TRBV3-2) and J usage is TRBJ2-4, with D tentatively TRBD2 (6 bases). This CDR3 has 14 residues. V lost 4 bases and J lost 9, with 16 bases in between. Germline V gene data show CDR1 as LGHDT and CDR2 as YNNKEL (reference sequence). In DNA form, the CDR3 reads TGTGCCAGCAGCCCTAGTATAGCCGGGGGCATTCAGTACTTC. This gives the protein CASSPSIAGGIQYF.

The V call is TRBV6-1, the J call TRBJ1-2; TRBD1 aligns across 10 bases. V shed 2 bases, J shed 8 bases, and the junction held 5 bases outside the gene matches. The CDR3 consists of 14 residues. Germline V CDR1 and CDR2: MNHNS, SASEGT. CDR3 in amino acids: CASSESATGGGYTF. The DNA of the CDR3 is TGTGCCAGCAGTGAAAGTGCGACAGGGGGCGGCTACACCTTC.